The rows below give T cell receptor beta chains drawn from one sample of a study of a mutant IDH1 vaccine in newly diagnosed glioma. Libraries were prepared by immunoSEQ multiplex PCR; TCRdb keeps only in-frame clonotypes and omits some of them. The table has over 80,000 clones, around nine tenths seen once; the top ten hold less than 0.65%. The material sequenced was PBMCs, taken from a glioma patient treated with radiotherapy, temozolomide or both. All receptors come from a woman between 45 and 60 years old with glioma. Both conserved end residues are part of each CDR3. The D gene is left open where the match is weak. Size values are once, few and many counts, or a class for expanded clones, and some rows have none.

TRBJ2-7 | - | TRBV6-5 | TRBD1 | 13 | TGTGCCAGCGTAGGGACAGTTCCCTACGAGCAGTACTTC | CASVGTVPYEQYF
TRBJ1-1 | - | TRBV6-6 | - | 15 | TGTGCCAGCAGTTCCCAGGGAGGTGGGAACACTGAAGCTTTCTTT | CASSSQGGGNTEAFF
TRBJ2-7 | - | TRBV7-8 | TRBD2 | 13 | TGTGCCAGCAGCTTAGAACTAGCGTACGAGCAGTACTTC | CASSLELAYEQYF
TRBJ1-1 | - | TRBV4-1 | TRBD1 | 17 | TGCGCCAGCAGCCCACACCGGACAGGGGTCAGGAGCACTGAAGCTTTCTTT | CASSPHRTGVRSTEAFF
TRBJ1-6 | - | TRBV9 | TRBD1 | 16 | TGTGCCAGCGGGTCCACAGGGGGCTATTATAATTCACCCCTCCACTTT | CASGSTGGYYNSPLHF
TRBJ2-1 | - | TRBV9 | TRBD1 | 15 | TGTGCCAGCAGCGTTGGGACAGGGGGACACCATGAGCAGTTCTTC | CASSVGTGGHHEQFF
TRBJ2-3 | - | TRBV11-2 | TRBD2 | 16 | TGTGCCAGCAGCTTATTAACTAGCGGGAGGAGAGATACGCAGTATTTT | CASSLLTSGRRDTQYF
TRBJ2-1 | once | TRBV9 | TRBD2 | 15 | TGTGCCAGCAGCTCTAGCGGGAGGGCCGGCAATGAGCAGTTCTTC | CASSSSGRAGNEQFF
TRBJ1-1 | few | TRBV7-9 | - | 15 | TGTGCCAGCAGCTTAGGGGGCGTCAGGAACACTGAAGCTTTCTTT | CASSLGGVRNTEAFF
TRBJ2-7 | - | TRBV7-6 | TRBD1 | 15 | TGTGCCAGCAGCTTAGGGACAGGGGGCTTCTACGAGCAGTACTTC | CASSLGTGGFYEQYF
TRBJ1-4 | - | TRBV19 | - | 15 | TGTGCCAGTAGTTCCCGAGCAGTTTTTAATGAAAAACTGTTTTTT | CASSSRAVFNEKLFF
TRBJ1-5 | - | TRBV27 | - | 15 | TGTGCCAGCAGTGAACAGAGATATAGCAATCAGCCCCAGCATTTT | CASSEQRYSNQPQHF
TRBJ1-6 | - | TRBV28 | TRBD1 | 16 | TGTGCCTCATCAGGGGGGGGCTCCCCCTATAATTCACCCCTCCACTTT | CASSGGGSPYNSPLHF
TRBJ1-1 | - | TRBV28 | - | 15 | TGTGCCAGCAGTTTTTGGGGGTCAGTGAACACTGAAGCTTTCTTT | CASSFWGSVNTEAFF
TRBJ2-2 | - | TRBV10-1 | TRBD2 | 15 | TGCGCCAGCAGTGAGTCCCGGGGGGGCACCGGGGAGCTGTTTTTT | CASSESRGGTGELFF
TRBJ1-1 | - | TRBV4-2 | - | 16 | TGTGCCAGCAGCACCCCCACCGGGACGGACCCCTCCGGGGCTTTCTTT | CASSTPTGTDPSGAFF
TRBJ2-5 | - | TRBV5-6 | - | 16 | TGTGCCAGCAGCTTTCCCCGAGGGGGGCGCAGGGAGACCCAGTACTTC | CASSFPRGGRRETQYF
TRBJ2-7 | - | TRBV28 | - | 17 | TGTGCCAGCAGTTCATCAGGGGCCGGGACTTTTGCCTACGAGCAGTACTTC | CASSSSGAGTFAYEQYF
TRBJ2-5 | - | TRBV18 | - | 14 | TGTGCCAGCTCACCAGGTCAGGAGCAAGAGACCCAGTACTTC | CASSPGQEQETQYF
TRBJ2-4 | once | TRBV15 | - | 16 | TGTGCCACCAGCAGAGGGGTGCTACAAGCCAAAAACATTCAGTACTTC | CATSRGVLQAKNIQYF
TRBJ2-3 | - | TRBV9 | - | 16 | TGTGCCAGCAGCGTAGACCCGGACAGTCCGTGGGATACGCAGTATTTT | CASSVDPDSPWDTQYF
TRBJ2-2 | - | TRBV6-5 | TRBD1 | 14 | TGTGCCAGCAGTCCCGGACAGGGTCCTGGGGAGCTGTTTTTT | CASSPGQGPGELFF
TRBJ1-5 | few | TRBV2 | TRBD1 | 13 | TGTGCCAGCACCAACCAGGGGGCTCAGCCCCAGCATTTT | CASTNQGAQPQHF
TRBJ2-7 | - | TRBV9 | - | 14 | TGTGCCAGCAGCGTGAGGGGGTGGTCCTACGAGCAGTACTTC | CASSVRGWSYEQYF
TRBJ1-6 | - | TRBV5-1 | - | 14 | TGCGCCAGCAGCTTACAGGGAGGTGATTCACCCCTCCACTTT | CASSLQGGDSPLHF
TRBJ1-1 | - | TRBV7-9 | - | 13 | TGTGCCAGCAGCTTCGGGGTAGGTGAGGGGGCTTTCTTT | CASSFGVGEGAFF
TRBJ1-4 | - | TRBV5-8 | TRBD1 | 16 | TGTGCCAGCAGCTTGCCACGACAGGGACGGGGTGAAAAACTGTTTTTT | CASSLPRQGRGEKLFF
TRBJ2-5 | - | TRBV7-9 | - | 14 | TGTGCCAGCAGCTCCCCTCTCGTGGGAGAGACCCAGTACTTC | CASSSPLVGETQYF